This T cell receptor beta chain was sequenced for a study of OX40 agonist ivuxolimab in advanced cancers. At the level of the study: Aged 23 to 79 with a mean of roughly 63 years, they were 82.7% male.

Method: immunoSEQ multiplex PCR; TCRdb's copy keeps in-frame clones and lacks some. The sample shows roughly 20,000 clones, 70% to 90% of them seen only once. This CDR3 is built from 15 residues. V lost 4 bases, J lost 0 bases, and 4 bases stayed unmatched. The V gene's germline CDR1 is SGHNT and CDR2 YYREEE (reference sequence). This sample comprised CD4+ or CD8+ T cells sorted from blood, obtained in a trial of the OX40 agonist ivuxolimab. The chain has TRBV5-4 and TRBJ2-7; 10 bases map to TRBD1. This clonotype originated in an adult with an advanced solid tumor such as melanoma, head and neck, liver or kidney cancer. The CDR3 region is CASSPGQGNSYEQYF. The CDR3 DNA follows: TGTGCCAGCAGCCCGGGACAGGGGAACTCCTACGAGCAGTACTTC.